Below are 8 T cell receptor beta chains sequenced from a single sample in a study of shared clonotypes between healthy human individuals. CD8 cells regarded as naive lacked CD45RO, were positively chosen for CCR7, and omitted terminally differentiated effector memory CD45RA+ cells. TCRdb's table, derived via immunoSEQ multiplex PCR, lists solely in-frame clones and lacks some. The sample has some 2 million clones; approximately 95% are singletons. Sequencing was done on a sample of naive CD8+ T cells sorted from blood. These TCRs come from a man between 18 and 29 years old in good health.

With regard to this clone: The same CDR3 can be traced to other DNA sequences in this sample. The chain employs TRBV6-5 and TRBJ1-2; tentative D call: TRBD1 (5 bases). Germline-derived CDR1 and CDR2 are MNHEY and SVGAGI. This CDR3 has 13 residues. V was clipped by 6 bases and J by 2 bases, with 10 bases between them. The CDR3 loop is CASSPTANYGYTF. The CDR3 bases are TGTGCCAGCAGCCCGACAGCAAACTATGGCTACACCTTC.

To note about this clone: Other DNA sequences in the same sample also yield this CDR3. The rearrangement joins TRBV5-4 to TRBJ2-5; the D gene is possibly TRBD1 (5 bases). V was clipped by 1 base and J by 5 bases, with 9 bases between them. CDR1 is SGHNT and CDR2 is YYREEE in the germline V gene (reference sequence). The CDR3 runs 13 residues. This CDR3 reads CASSLRGGETQYF. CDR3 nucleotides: TGTGCCAGCAGCTTGAGGGGTGGGGAGACCCAGTACTTC.

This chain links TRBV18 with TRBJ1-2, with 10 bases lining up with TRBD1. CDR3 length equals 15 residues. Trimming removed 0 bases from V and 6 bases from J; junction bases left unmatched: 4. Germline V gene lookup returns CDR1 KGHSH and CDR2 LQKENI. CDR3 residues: CASSPPGQGRDGYTF. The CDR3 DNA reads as TGTGCCAGCTCACCACCGGGACAGGGGCGTGATGGCTACACCTTC.

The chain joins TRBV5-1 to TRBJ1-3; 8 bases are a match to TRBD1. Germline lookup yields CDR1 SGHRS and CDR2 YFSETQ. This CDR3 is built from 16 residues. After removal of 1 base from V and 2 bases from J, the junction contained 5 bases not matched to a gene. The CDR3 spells CASSLSQGATGNTIYF. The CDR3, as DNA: TGCGCCAGCAGCTTGTCGCAGGGGGCGACTGGAAACACCATATATTTT.

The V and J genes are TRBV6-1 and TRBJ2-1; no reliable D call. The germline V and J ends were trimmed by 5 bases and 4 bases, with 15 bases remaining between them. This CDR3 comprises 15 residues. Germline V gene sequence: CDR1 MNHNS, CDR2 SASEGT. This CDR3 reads CASSSPGETYNEQFF. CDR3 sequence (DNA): TGTGCCAGCAGTTCCCCCGGCGAGACATACAATGAGCAGTTCTTC.

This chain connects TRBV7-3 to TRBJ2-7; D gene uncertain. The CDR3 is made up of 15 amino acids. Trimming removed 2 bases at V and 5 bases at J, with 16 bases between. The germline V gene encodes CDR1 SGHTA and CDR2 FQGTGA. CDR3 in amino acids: CASSLAAGPRDEQYF. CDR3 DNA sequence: TGTGCCAGCAGCTTAGCGGCAGGTCCGCGCGACGAGCAGTACTTC.

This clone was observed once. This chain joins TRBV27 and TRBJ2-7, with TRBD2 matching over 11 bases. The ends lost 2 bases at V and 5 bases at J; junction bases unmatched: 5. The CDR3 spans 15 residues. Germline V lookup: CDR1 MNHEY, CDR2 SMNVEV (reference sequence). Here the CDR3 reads CASSLAPTSGNEQYF. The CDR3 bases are TGTGCCAGCAGTTTAGCACCGACTAGCGGGAACGAGCAGTACTTC.

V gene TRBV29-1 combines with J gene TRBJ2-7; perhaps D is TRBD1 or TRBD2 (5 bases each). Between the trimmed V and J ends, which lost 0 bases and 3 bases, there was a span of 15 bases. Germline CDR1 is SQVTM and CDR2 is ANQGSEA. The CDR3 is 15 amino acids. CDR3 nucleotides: TGCAGCGTTGAAGATTCGAGGGACGGCAACTACGAGCAGTACTTC. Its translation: CSVEDSRDGNYEQYF.